These 20 T cell receptor beta chains were sequenced from one sample in a study of cytomegalovirus exposure and HLA in healthy donors. Use of 60 Vbeta and 13 Jbeta primers characterized the PCR. The data were produced by immunoSEQ multiplex PCR, yet TCRdb's version contains in-frame clones alone and is incomplete. The table includes 100,000 to 140,000 clones, around 76% detected once. The sample comprised PBMCs. All receptors derive from a man between 25 and 39 years old in good health and CMV-seropositive.

This clone has only one observation. CDR3 sequence (DNA): TGTGCCAGCCTTGGGGGGGCGAAGACTGAAGCTTTCTTT. Translated, it gives CASLGGAKTEAFF. The chain couples TRBV11-2 to TRBJ1-1; D perhaps matches TRBD1 (6 bases). The CDR3 contains 13 residues. V was trimmed by 8 bases and J by 5 bases, leaving 15 bases between them. Germline values: CDR1 SGHAT, CDR2 FQNNGV.

The rearrangement joins TRBV4-1 to TRBJ2-1, with D tentatively TRBD2 (7 bases). The CDR3 spans 16 residues. CDR1 and CDR2 (germline): MGHRA, YSYEKL. V lost 3 bases and J lost 4, with 16 bases in between. CDR3 sequence (DNA): TGCGCCAGCAGCCAGAGGACGGCGGGGGCATACAATGAGCAGTTCTTC. It codes for CASSQRTAGAYNEQFF.

In its sample, this clone was seen once. The rearrangement uses TRBV27 and TRBJ1-2; maybe TRBD1 (5 bases). CDR3 size: 14 residues. Germline assignment: CDR1 MNHEY and CDR2 SMNVEV (reference sequence). Trimming cost V 5 bases and J 4 bases, with 14 bases left between them. DNA of the CDR3: TGTGCCAGCAGTCCCGACAGAATCCTCTATGGCTACACCTTC. It yields the protein CASSPDRILYGYTF.

This chain links TRBV29-1 with TRBJ1-2; D gene unclear. Per germline, CDR1 SQVTM and CDR2 ANQGSEA. The CDR3 consists of 13 residues. With 2 bases removed from V and 6 bases from J, the gap between germline ends came to 13 bases. The CDR3 DNA reads TGCAGCGTTGAATCATGGGAGGGAGATGGCTACACCTTC. It is translated as CSVESWEGDGYTF.

CDR3 sequence (DNA): TGTGCCAGTAGTACGAAGCCGGGACAGGGGTATGGCTACACCTTC. Translating it yields CASSTKPGQGYGYTF. The chain employs TRBV19 and TRBJ1-2; 10 bases match TRBD1. V lost 4 bases to trimming and J lost 5 bases; unmatched junction nucleotides: 7. Germline loops: CDR1 LNHDA, CDR2 SQIVND (reference sequence). The CDR3 extends over 15 amino acids.

This sequence joins TRBV21-1 and TRBJ1-1; the table's D call TRBD1 went unverified against the DNA. TRBV21-1 is assigned pseudogene status. The CDR3 spans 14 residues. The CDR3 reads CASSSVRGVAEAFF. The CDR3 nucleotides are TGTGCCAGCAGCTCCGTCAGGGGAGTTGCTGAAGCTTTCTTT.

This chain links TRBV13 with TRBJ2-5; D call uncertain. Gene TRBJ2-7 matches the end of the DNA better, so the J call may be wrong. This CDR3 is 14 amino acids long. Germline V CDR1 and CDR2: PRHDT, FYEKMQ (reference sequence). Here the CDR3 reads CASSPTPNSYEQYF. CDR3 nucleotide sequence: TGTGCCAGCAGCCCGACACCTAACTCCTACGAGCAGTACTTC.

The count of this clone is one. The CDR3 DNA sequence: TGTGCCAGCAGCGTAGCTACAGGGATGGATGGCTACACCTTC. Translating it yields CASSVATGMDGYTF. The chain recombines TRBV9 with TRBJ1-2, with TRBD1 as a possible D gene (6 bases). CDR1 and CDR2 (germline): SGDLS, YYNGEE. V was trimmed by 0 bases and J by 6 bases, leaving 12 bases between them. This CDR3 comprises 14 residues.

V usage is TRBV5-6 and J usage is TRBJ2-1, with D maybe TRBD1 (6 bases). The germline V gene encodes CDR1 SGHDT and CDR2 YYEEEE. There are 13 residues in the CDR3. Trimming pared 0 bases from V and 8 bases from J, leaving 9 bases between. The chain's CDR3 is CASSLVRGYEQFF. CDR3 bases: TGTGCCAGCAGCTTGGTCAGGGGCTATGAGCAGTTCTTC.

The chain uses TRBV4-2 and TRBJ1-2; 9 positions agree with TRBD1. V was pared by 3 bases and J by 6 bases, with 14 bases of the junction left unmatched. CDR3 length: 17 amino acids. Germline V gene data show CDR1 as LGHNA and CDR2 as YNFKEQ. The CDR3 spells CASSHPSGLQGADGYTF. CDR3 bases: TGTGCCAGCAGCCATCCGTCAGGCCTACAGGGGGCGGATGGCTACACCTTC.

CDR3 residues: CATTDSGNTIYF. The DNA of the CDR3 is TGTGCCACCACAGACTCTGGAAACACCATATATTTT. This sequence joins TRBV19 and TRBJ1-3; D unclear. Germline V lookup: CDR1 LNHDA, CDR2 SQIVND (reference sequence). CDR3 length equals 12 residues. With 10 bases removed from V and 0 bases from J, the gap between germline ends came to 7 bases.

V gene TRBV5-3 combines with J gene TRBJ1-1; no definite D call. TRBV5-3 is labeled an ORF, and its function is uncertain. CDR3 size: 9 residues. The V end was cut by 7 bases, the J end by 11 bases, with 9 bases between. The CDR3 DNA reads TGTGCCAGATTCGGGATGGCTTTCTTT. It specifies CARFGMAFF.

The chain couples TRBV6-1 to TRBJ2-7; 7 nucleotides match TRBD1. The CDR3 totals 13 residues. V lost 7 bases and J lost 2; bases outside the gene matches: 5. Germline values: CDR1 MNHNS, CDR2 SASEGT. CDR3 region: CASIRDSPYEQYF. CDR3 DNA: TGTGCCAGCATTAGGGACAGCCCCTACGAGCAGTACTTC.

The chain employs TRBV4-2 and TRBJ1-5; 8 nucleotides align to TRBD1. The CDR3 totals 17 residues. V gave up 0 bases and J gave up 6 bases; unmatched junction bases: 10. CDR1 and CDR2 from the germline V gene are LGHNA and YNFKEQ. CDR3 region: CASSQDRDRIGAQPQHF. The CDR3 DNA is TGTGCCAGCAGCCAAGATCGGGACAGGATAGGAGCTCAGCCCCAGCATTTT.

A word on this clone: At one end the junction does not follow the germline gene, possibly because of a read error. The CDR3 DNA sequence: TGTGTCAGCAAGCAACAGGGTGCCGGGGAGCTGTTTTTT. It codes for CVSKQQGAGELFF. The chain joins TRBV6-4 to TRBJ2-2; the D gene is possibly TRBD1 (6 bases). CDR3 length: 13 amino acids. CDR1 is MRHNA and CDR2 is SNTAGT in the germline V gene.

The chain links TRBV5-6 to TRBJ1-1, with D unresolved. Between the trimmed V and J ends, which lost 1 base and 3 bases, there was a span of 4 bases. Germline V gene sequence: CDR1 SGHDT, CDR2 YYEEEE. The CDR3 length is 12 residues. In DNA, the CDR3 is TGTGCCAGCAGCTTGTATGACACTGAAGCTTTCTTT. Translation: CASSLYDTEAFF.

The chain uses TRBV2 and TRBJ1-2; D not certain. V was pared by 6 bases and J by 4 bases, with 12 bases between. Germline CDR1 is SNHLY and CDR2 is FYNNEI. CDR3 length: 13 amino acids. Here the CDR3 reads CASRGDGSYGYTF. In DNA form, the CDR3 reads TGTGCCAGCAGGGGCGACGGCAGCTATGGCTACACCTTC.

Points on this clone: Other DNA sequences in the sample encode the same CDR3. The chain combines TRBV2 with TRBJ1-5; weak D call: TRBD1 (5 bases). The CDR3 has 15 amino acids. The V end was cut by 5 bases, the J end by 2 bases, with 13 bases between. Germline V CDR1 and CDR2: SNHLY, FYNNEI. The CDR3 DNA sequence: TGTGCCAGCAGTATCGGGGGTGGTGGCAATCAGCCCCAGCATTTT. Encoded protein: CASSIGGGGNQPQHF.

The V call is TRBV5-1, the J call TRBJ2-4; D unresolved. The CDR3 has 15 amino acids. V lost 7 bases, J lost 0 bases, and 14 bases lay in between. Germline CDR1 is SGHRS and CDR2 is YFSETQ. The CDR3 is CASSTDTIAKNIQYF. The CDR3 DNA reads TGCGCCAGCTCTACCGATACCATAGCCAAAAACATTCAGTACTTC.

In nucleotides, the CDR3 is TGTGCCAGCAGATTTAGACAGGGCGCTAGCACAGATACGCAGTATTTT. Translated, it gives CASRFRQGASTDTQYF. The chain carries TRBV11-3 and TRBJ2-3, with 7 bases fitting TRBD1. The germline gives CDR1 SGHNT, CDR2 YENEEA. The CDR3 loop spans 16 amino acids. V lost 6 bases to trimming and J lost 0 bases; unmatched junction nucleotides: 9.